One TCR beta chain is described in this entry. Its specificity is unknown. Second doses were pooled across both intervals (about 4 or about 12 weeks). The data are from a study of T cell responses to AZD1222 COVID-19 vaccine. Study-level findings and limits: The donors showed a predominance of white British ancestry and of females, with possible underestimation of clonal diversity. Regions 160-218 and 743-854 held dominance among vaccine-associated CD4 TCRs, which spanned spike. AZD1222 recipients seropositive at baseline numbered only 5 or 6.

V dropped 5 bases and J dropped 3 bases, with 16 bases sitting between them. The CDR3 runs 15 residues. Germline lookup yields CDR1 MNHNY and CDR2 SVGAGI (reference sequence). TCRdb's table, derived via immunoSEQ multiplex PCR, lists solely in-frame clones and lacks some. This table holds about 77,000 clones, roughly 90% found once. The chain employs TRBV6-6 and TRBJ1-2, with TRBD1 as a possible D gene (6 bases). The material sequenced was peripheral blood, taken 28 days after the second AZD1222 dose. This sequence originates from an adult who received the AZD1222 COVID-19 vaccine. CDR3 residues: CASSALGGVYYGYTF. CDR3 nucleotides: TGTGCCAGCAGTGCCCTAGGGGGGGTCTACTATGGCTACACCTTC.